The 9 T cell receptor beta chains reported below all come from one sample, sequenced in a study of cytomegalovirus exposure and HLA in healthy donors listed by TCRdb under 2017. Library prep was done by the immunoSEQ multiplex PCR assay. The multiplex PCR relied on a mix of 60 forward primers for TCR Vbeta segments and 13 reverse primers for TCR Jbeta segments. TCRdb mirrors the immuneACCESS table, restricted to in-frame sequences. Some clones are absent from its copies; in checked studies, under half trace to an unresolved V gene, and the reason for the others is unknown. The sample's own table lists some 39,000 clones. Jointly, the top ten make up over 3% of the sample. Source material: PBMCs. The receptors stem from a woman in her thirties in good health and CMV-seropositive.

The chain couples TRBV10-3 to TRBJ1-6, with D maybe TRBD1 (5 bases). There are 16 residues in the CDR3. The V end lost 10 bases, the J end lost 7 bases, and 23 bases lay between the germline ends. CDR1 is ENHRY, CDR2 SYGVKD, per germline. Written as DNA, the CDR3 is TGTGCCACCGCCAGCTCCCCGGGGGGGATGAATTCACCCCTCCACTTT. Protein product: CATASSPGGMNSPLHF.

J is TRBJ1-6 and V is TRBV29-1; 8 bases align to TRBD1. Germline V gene sequence: CDR1 SQVTM, CDR2 ANQGSEA. This CDR3 has 13 amino acids. J gave up 6 bases and V 6 bases, and 4 bases lay outside the gene matches. The DNA for the CDR3 is TGCAGCGTCCAGGGGGCCCTTAATTCACCCCTCCACTTT. The encoded protein is CSVQGALNSPLHF.

The chain uses TRBV6-5 and TRBJ1-4, with D perhaps TRBD1 (5 bases). The germline CDR1 and CDR2 sequences are MNHEY and SVGAGI. There are 15 residues in the CDR3. V lost 5 bases to trimming and J lost 0 bases, with 10 bases between them. CDR3 DNA sequence: TGTGCCAGCAGTGGGGCCCTTGCAACTAATGAAAAACTGTTTTTT. This translates into CASSGALATNEKLFF.

V gene TRBV27 combines with J gene TRBJ1-6, with TRBD1 matching over 7 bases. Germline V gene data show CDR1 as MNHEY and CDR2 as SMNVEV (reference sequence). With V trimmed by 5 bases and J by 10 bases, 11 bases remained unmatched. CDR3 length: 15 residues. In DNA form, the CDR3 reads TGTGCCAGCAGTATCAGGACAGGAGGGCACTCACCCCTCCACTTT. Translation: CASSIRTGGHSPLHF.

The DNA of the CDR3 is TGTGCCAGCAGTTTCAGGGGGATGGCAGACTCACCCCTCCACTTT. This translates into CASSFRGMADSPLHF. The V and J genes are TRBV28 and TRBJ1-6; TRBD1 agrees at 7 bases. The V and J ends lost 3 bases and 10 bases, in that order; junction bases with no gene match: 9. This CDR3 is 15 amino acids long. Germline CDR1 is MDHEN and CDR2 is SYDVKM.

The chain is built from TRBV28 and TRBJ2-7; 8 bases fit TRBD1. The J segment lost 7 bases and the V segment lost 7 bases, leaving 9 bases of the junction unmatched. Germline V gene data show CDR1 as MDHEN and CDR2 as SYDVKM. This CDR3 comprises 13 residues. CDR3 protein: CASTVQGDWEQYF. The CDR3 nucleotides are TGTGCCAGCACCGTACAGGGGGACTGGGAGCAGTACTTC.

This rearrangement joins TRBV6-5 to TRBJ2-2, with a possible D match to TRBD1 (7 bases). The germline V gene encodes CDR1 MNHEY and CDR2 SVGAGI. The ends were cut back, 6 bases at V and 7 bases at J, with 15 bases in the middle. This CDR3 has 14 residues. CDR3 amino acids: CASSQGGPVGELFF. The CDR3 DNA is TGTGCCAGCAGCCAGGGGGGTCCCGTCGGGGAGCTGTTTTTT.

The chain has TRBV7-9 and TRBJ1-5; TRBD1 agrees at 10 bases. CDR1 and CDR2 (germline): SEHNR, FQNEAQ (reference sequence). The V segment lost 1 base and the J segment 5 bases; nucleotides outside the gene matches: 5. This CDR3 contains 16 residues. The CDR3 coding sequence is TGTGCCAGCAGCTTAGGCCCGGGACAGGGGCATCAGCCCCAGCATTTT. Protein product: CASSLGPGQGHQPQHF.

V is TRBV28 and J is TRBJ2-2, with 10 bases identical to TRBD2. The CDR3 consists of 15 residues. The V gene's germline CDR1 is MDHEN and CDR2 SYDVKM. V lost 6 bases and J lost 8; bases outside the gene matches: 9. CDR3 protein: CASSLPSGGAGELFF. Here the CDR3 DNA reads TGTGCCAGCAGCCTCCCGAGCGGGGGGGCTGGGGAGCTGTTTTTT.